The 31 T cell receptor beta chains below were found in one sample sequenced in a study of blood T cell repertoires in COVID-19. Here immunoSEQ multiplex PCR was the method, and the copy in TCRdb shows in-frame clones only, minus some. The data hold 250,000 to 300,000 clones, with about 80% observed a single time. Source material: PBMCs or T cells enriched from blood (not recorded which). These receptors originate from a man in his fifties who had recovered from COVID-19.

The chain recombines TRBV3-1 (or the pseudogene TRBV3-2) with TRBJ2-2; 11 nucleotides line up with TRBD2. J gave up 4 bases and V 1 base, and 2 bases lay outside the gene matches. Germline loops: CDR1 LGHDT, CDR2 YNNKEL (reference sequence). The CDR3 runs 16 residues. This CDR3 reads CASSQGLAGSTGELFF. Written as DNA, the CDR3 is TGTGCCAGCAGCCAAGGACTAGCGGGGTCCACCGGGGAGCTGTTTTTT.

The genes are TRBV6-5 and TRBJ2-6; 7 positions agree with TRBD1. V was clipped by 8 bases and J by 0 bases; unmatched bases: 4. Germline V CDR1 and CDR2: MNHEY, SVGAGI. CDR3 length equals 15 residues. The CDR3 nucleotides read TGTGCCAGCGAGACAGGGCCCTCTGGGGCCAACGTCCTGACTTTC. Amino acid sequence: CASETGPSGANVLTF.

There are a few counts of this clone. The junction differs from germline at one of its ends, possibly a read error. V usage is TRBV20-1 and J usage is TRBJ1-1, with no clear D. The germline V gene has CDR1 DFQATT and CDR2 SNEGSKA (reference sequence). This CDR3 contains 11 residues. CDR3 DNA sequence: TGCAGTGCTAGTTACAGACACGACCGCCTCTTT. The encoded protein is CSASYRHDRLF.

As regards this clone: The junction departs from the called germline gene at one end, perhaps through a read error. J is TRBJ1-2 and V is TRBV6-5, with unresolved D. Germline CDR1 and CDR2: MNHEY and SVGAGI. CDR3 length: 15 residues. The CDR3 DNA follows: TGTGCCAGCAGTTATCGTGGTGGTACTAACCATGGCTACACCTTC. It is translated as CASSYRGGTNHGYTF.

The rearrangement joins TRBV21-1 to TRBJ2-2; the D call in the table, TRBD2, was not verified against the DNA. TRBV21-1 is a pseudogene segment. The CDR3 is 16 amino acids. The DNA for the CDR3 is TGTGCCAGCAGGCAAGGTAGCGGGTCGAACACCGGGGAGCTGTTTTTT. Its protein is CASRQGSGSNTGELFF.

The V gene is TRBV19, the J gene TRBJ1-2; 8 bases are a match to TRBD1. Losses at the gene ends were 6 bases for V and 4 bases for J; bases not matched to a gene: 7. Germline loops: CDR1 LNHDA, CDR2 SQIVND (reference sequence). The CDR3 consists of 14 residues. The CDR3 coding sequence is TGTGCCAGTAGGTCAGGGGGCGGTCGCTATGGCTACACCTTC. Translated, it gives CASRSGGGRYGYTF.

The chain carries TRBV27 and TRBJ2-3; D gene uncertain. In germline, CDR1 is MNHEY, CDR2 SMNVEV (reference sequence). Trimming stripped 6 bases from V and 0 bases from J, with 7 bases between. This CDR3 is built from 13 residues. The CDR3 nucleotides read TGTGCCAGCAGGTCGGAGAGCACAGATACGCAGTATTTT. Translated, it gives CASRSESTDTQYF.

The rearrangement links TRBV27 to TRBJ2-5, with TRBD2 matching 9 bases. V dropped 7 bases and J dropped 2; count of bases not matched to a gene: 5. Germline-derived CDR1 and CDR2 are MNHEY and SMNVEV (reference sequence). There are 14 residues in the CDR3. DNA of the CDR3: TGTGCCAGCACCCGGCTAGCGGGGCAAGAGACCCAGTACTTC. Translating it yields CASTRLAGQETQYF.

J is TRBJ2-1 and V is TRBV11-3, with TRBD1 matching 7 bases. The germline gives CDR1 SGHNT, CDR2 YENEEA. V dropped 2 bases and J dropped 1; count of bases not matched to a gene: 5. The CDR3 length is 16 residues. The CDR3 is CASSLYPQGSYNEQFF. The CDR3 DNA reads as TGTGCCAGCAGCTTATACCCACAGGGGTCCTACAATGAGCAGTTCTTC. The whole variable domain, remainder taken from reference TRBV11-3 and TRBJ2-1, is EAGVVQSPRYKIIEKKQPVAFWCNPISGHNTLYWYLQNLGQGPELLIRYENEEAVDDSQLPKDRFSAERLKGVDSTLKIQPAELGDSAVYLCASSLYPQGSYNEQFFGPGTRLTVL.

This chain uses TRBV4-1 with TRBJ1-5; D not resolved. CDR1 and CDR2 from the germline V gene are MGHRA and YSYEKL. The germline V and J ends were trimmed by 0 bases and 0 bases, with 12 bases remaining between them. The CDR3 is 17 amino acids. The CDR3 nucleotides read TGCGCCAGCAGCCAAGATGGGCCGGTGTTTAGCAATCAGCCCCAGCATTTT. This encodes CASSQDGPVFSNQPQHF.

The chain employs TRBV18 and TRBJ2-1; TRBD2 matches at 8 bases. J was trimmed by 4 bases and V by 6 bases; bases with no gene match: 8. The CDR3 is 15 residues long. Germline V CDR1 and CDR2: KGHSH, LQKENI. In DNA form, the CDR3 reads TGTGCCAGCTCGTCTTCAAGCGGGGGATACAATGAGCAGTTCTTC. Its protein is CASSSSSGGYNEQFF.

V usage is TRBV5-4 and J usage is TRBJ2-5; 7 nucleotides match TRBD1. V was pared by 4 bases and J by 5 bases, with 8 bases of the junction left unmatched. The CDR3 length is 14 residues. The germline CDR1 and CDR2 sequences are SGHNT and YYREEE (reference sequence). The CDR3 region is CASSQRGQGETQYF. The CDR3, as DNA: TGTGCCAGCAGCCAGAGGGGGCAGGGGGAGACCCAGTACTTC.

The chain recombines TRBV10-2 with TRBJ1-6; 10 positions match TRBD1. CDR1 WSHSY and CDR2 SAAADI come from the germline V gene. With 3 bases clipped from V and 5 bases from J, the junction kept 7 bases outside the gene matches. This CDR3 region has 17 residues. The CDR3 loop reads CASSETGTGVNNSPLHF. The CDR3 DNA sequence: TGCGCCAGCAGTGAAACCGGGACAGGGGTTAATAATTCACCCCTCCACTTT.

This chain connects TRBV29-1 to TRBJ2-1; TRBD2 matches 12 bases. The V and J ends lost 4 bases and 3 bases, in that order; junction bases with no gene match: 7. The CDR3 is made up of 16 amino acids. The germline V gene encodes CDR1 SQVTM and CDR2 ANQGSEA. CDR3 protein: CSVAGLAGYSYNEQFF. Here the CDR3 DNA reads TGCAGCGTTGCGGGACTAGCGGGCTACAGCTACAATGAGCAGTTCTTC.

The chain is built from TRBV7-9 and TRBJ2-7; 9 bases map to TRBD2. The CDR3 sequence is 15 residues long. With 2 bases clipped from V and 3 bases from J, the junction kept 5 bases outside the gene matches. Germline CDR1 is SEHNR and CDR2 is FQNEAQ (reference sequence). The CDR3 DNA reads TGTGCCAGCAGCTTATCGGCTAGCGGGAACTACGAGCAGTACTTC. Translating it yields CASSLSASGNYEQYF. The whole variable domain, remainder taken from reference TRBV7-9 and TRBJ2-7, is DTGVSQNPRHKITKRGQNVTFRCDPISEHNRLYWYRQTLGQGPEFLTYFQNEAQLEKSRLLSDRFSAERPKGSFSTLEIQRTEQGDSAMYLCASSLSASGNYEQYFGPGTRLTVT.

The V and J genes are TRBV3-1 (or the pseudogene TRBV3-2) and TRBJ1-1; possible D gene TRBD1, 6 bases. Germline lookup yields CDR1 LGHDT and CDR2 YNNKEL (reference sequence). V was cut by 1 base and J by 5 bases, with 17 bases left in between. The CDR3 totals 16 residues. DNA of the CDR3: TGTGCCAGCAGCCAAGGCTATACAGGGTTTCTGACTGAAGCTTTCTTT. Protein sequence: CASSQGYTGFLTEAFF.

The rearrangement links TRBV7-9 to TRBJ1-2; 7 bases agree with TRBD1. Germline CDR1 and CDR2: SEHNR and FQNEAQ (reference sequence). V was clipped by 3 bases and J by 6 bases; unmatched bases: 7. The length of the CDR3 is 14 residues. CDR3 sequence reads: CASSFQDRINGYTF. The CDR3 DNA reads as TGTGCCAGCAGCTTTCAGGACAGGATTAATGGCTACACCTTC.

V usage is TRBV7-8 and J usage is TRBJ2-5; TRBD1 agrees at 9 bases. Germline V gene data show CDR1 as SGHVS and CDR2 as FQNEAQ. The CDR3 length is 14 residues. The J segment lost 1 base and the V segment lost 5 bases, leaving 2 bases of the junction unmatched. CDR3 loop: CASSQGQGQETQYF. In DNA form, the CDR3 reads TGTGCCAGCAGCCAGGGACAGGGCCAAGAGACCCAGTACTTC.

This clone was recorded a few times. The rearrangement joins TRBV18 to TRBJ1-3; tentative D call: TRBD1 (5 bases). The V gene lost 2 bases and the J gene lost 0 bases, with 11 bases spanning the gap. The CDR3 totals 16 residues. The V gene's germline CDR1 is KGHSH and CDR2 LQKENI. In DNA form, the CDR3 reads TGTGCCAGCTCACCAGTGGACACCTCCTCTGGAAACACCATATATTTT. Amino acids: CASSPVDTSSGNTIYF.

The chain has TRBV9 and TRBJ2-3; TRBD1 agrees at 7 bases. Looked up from germline, CDR1 is SGDLS and CDR2 is YYNGEE. The CDR3 is 16 residues long. The V segment lost 4 bases and the J segment 5 bases; nucleotides outside the gene matches: 13. The DNA for the CDR3 is TGTGCCAGCAGCCCCCGGCCGCTAAGGGGGCTAGATACGCAGTATTTT. Its translation: CASSPRPLRGLDTQYF.

V and J are TRBV3-1 (or the pseudogene TRBV3-2) and TRBJ2-1; 11 positions match TRBD1. Germline trimming cut 4 bases from V and 9 bases from J; bases unmatched to any gene: 5. Germline CDR1 and CDR2: LGHDT and YNNKEL (reference sequence). The CDR3 totals 14 residues. CDR3: CASSRGGQGAEQFF. The CDR3 DNA sequence: TGTGCCAGCAGCCGAGGTGGACAGGGGGCTGAGCAGTTCTTC.

This clone occurred once. Additional DNA sequences in this sample encode the identical CDR3. This rearrangement joins TRBV6-4 to TRBJ2-2, with D uncertain. The germline V gene encodes CDR1 MRHNA and CDR2 SNTAGT. Trimming left V 4 bases short and J 2 bases short, with 8 bases between. CDR3 length: 14 amino acids. In DNA form, the CDR3 reads TGTGCCAGCAGTGTCGGTCGAAACACCGGGGAGCTGTTTTTT. The encoded protein is CASSVGRNTGELFF.

The CDR3 nucleotides are TGTGCCAGCAGCGTAGCGAGCTATGCGGCCACCGGGGAGCTGTTTTTT. Its translation: CASSVASYAATGELFF. The rearrangement uses TRBV9 and TRBJ2-2; D call uncertain. The length of the CDR3 is 16 residues. V lost 0 bases and J 4 bases, leaving 13 bases between the germline ends. CDR1 is SGDLS and CDR2 is YYNGEE in the germline V gene.

The gene calls are TRBV7-2 and TRBJ1-3; no reliable D call. The germline V gene encodes CDR1 SGHTA and CDR2 FQGNSA. Between the trimmed V and J ends, which lost 6 bases and 7 bases, there was a span of 7 bases. The CDR3 sequence is 11 residues long. This CDR3 is CASSSGNTIYF. CDR3 sequence (DNA): TGTGCCAGCAGTTCCGGGAACACCATATATTTT. Together with reference TRBV7-2 and TRBJ1-3, the CDR3 gives the full variable domain: GAGVSQSPSNKVTEKGKDVELRCDPISGHTALYWYRQSLGQGLEFLIYFQGNSAPDKSGLPSDRFSAERTGGSVSTLTIQRTQQEDSAVYLCASSSGNTIYFGEGSWLTVV.

The chain carries TRBV5-5 and TRBJ2-3; no firm D call. CDR3 size: 14 residues. V lost 4 bases, J lost 0 bases, and 9 bases lay in between. From germline, CDR1 is SGHKS and CDR2 YYEKEE (reference sequence). The DNA for the CDR3 is TGTGCCAGCAGCCAGACACCTAGCACAGATACGCAGTATTTT. As protein: CASSQTPSTDTQYF.

This clone has only one observation. The V and J genes are TRBV5-5 and TRBJ1-2, with D hard to call. V shed 2 bases and J shed 3 bases, with 14 bases lying between them. The CDR3 runs to 15 residues. Per the germline V gene, CDR1 is SGHKS and CDR2 is YYEKEE (reference sequence). The CDR3 region is CASSFNLGPDYGYTF. CDR3 DNA: TGTGCCAGCAGCTTCAATCTTGGGCCGGACTATGGCTACACCTTC.

As regards this clone: Other nucleotide sequences from this sample produce the same CDR3. The chain recombines TRBV5-1 with TRBJ1-1, with D perhaps matching TRBD1 (5 bases). V shed 0 bases and J shed 1 base, with 7 bases lying between them. Germline lookup yields CDR1 SGHRS and CDR2 YFSETQ. This CDR3 is 14 amino acids long. CDR3 nucleotide sequence: TGCGCCAGCAGCTTGGAGACAGCGAACACTGAAGCTTTCTTT. It codes for CASSLETANTEAFF.

The V gene is TRBV19, the J gene TRBJ2-7; D gene uncertain. Germline CDR1 reads LNHDA; CDR2 reads SQIVND (reference sequence). The CDR3 consists of 14 residues. Trimming cost V 0 bases and J 2 bases, with 8 bases left between them. The CDR3 spells CASSIEVRTYEQYF. The CDR3 nucleotides read TGTGCCAGTAGTATAGAGGTCAGAACCTACGAGCAGTACTTC.

V is TRBV5-1 and J is TRBJ2-7; 11 nucleotides align to TRBD2. CDR1 is SGHRS, CDR2 YFSETQ, per germline. The CDR3 sequence is 15 residues long. Trimming removed 4 bases from V and 7 bases from J; junction bases left unmatched: 10. The CDR3 region has the DNA TGCGCCAGCAGCACCTTAGCGGGAGGGCCTGGGGAGCAGTACTTC. Residues: CASSTLAGGPGEQYF.

The V gene is TRBV7-3, the J gene TRBJ2-3; maybe TRBD2 (6 bases). Trimming left V 4 bases short and J 4 bases short, with 18 bases between. In germline, CDR1 is SGHTA, CDR2 FQGTGA. The CDR3 covers 16 residues. CDR3 coding DNA: TGTGCCAGCAGCTCCCACGGGGGAGGAATCCCAGATACGCAGTATTTT. It yields the protein CASSSHGGGIPDTQYF.

V and J are TRBV20-1 and TRBJ2-1, with D unclear. Germline CDR1 DFQATT, CDR2 SNEGSKA (reference sequence). CDR3 length: 11 amino acids. The CDR3 sequence: CSAEPGNEQFF. Here the CDR3 DNA reads TGCAGCGCAGAACCGGGCAATGAGCAGTTCTTC.